This paragraph reports one T cell receptor beta chain. Its antigen target is currently unknown. No quality values exist for individual bases; no much larger clone is one base distant. The data stem from a study of CD8+ T cells in alopecia areata (dated by TCRdb to the late 2010s). Concerning the study at large: To study T cell clonal expansion in alopecia areata, the researchers applied high-throughput TCRbeta sequencing to both the C3H/HeJ mouse model and human patients. TCRbeta CDR3 regions were amplified by immunoSEQ multiplex PCR using 35 Vbeta forward and 13 Jbeta reverse primers. Scalp clonality was compared among normal scalp (n=4), patchy alopecia areata scalp (n=8), and alopecia totalis/universalis scalp (n=8). On the human side, TCRbeta sequencing was run on scalp tissue and on sorted CD4+ and CD8+ peripheral blood T cells from healthy controls and from alopecia areata patients with either patchy or totalis/universalis disease. The RNA source kit depended on sample type: the PAXgene miRNA kit for fixed scalp, the miRNeasy kit for PBMCs, and the RNeasy kit for mouse skin.

Here is what the overall study found, with its caveats: Higher clonality and more expanded CD8+ clones were observed in lesional scalp than in normal scalp, particularly in alopecia totalis/universalis, a finding suggestive of antigenic drive. Scalp TCR repertoire analysis is complicated because resident alphabeta T cells in normal human skin are also sequenced, whereas mouse skin is dominated by gammadelta T cells. Compared with mice, TCR sequences shared between patients were less clear, possibly partly because of HLA diversity across the patient population.

CDR1 MDHEN and CDR2 SYDVKM were looked up in the germline V gene. From the cysteine through the phenylalanine, the CDR3 covers 15 amino acids. Only CDR3 DNA remains: 45 bases, in frame from the first base. V is clipped by 7 bases and J by 1 base, and the sequence between their germline boundaries is 11 bases long. Peripheral blood and lesional scalp punch biopsies were obtained from patients with alopecia areata. PBMCs were separated by density centrifugation and stained for CD3, CD4 and CD8, after which CD4+ and CD8+ T cells were sorted on a FACSAria. Untreated alopecia areata patients were recruited as part of a multicenter biomarker study. In 5 or 6 patients from the biomarker study, blood CD8+ T cells were sorted further into NKG2D-low and NKG2D-high fractions. Libraries came from the immunoSEQ multiplex PCR assay. RNA was extracted from all samples and reverse transcribed into cDNA, which served as template for TCR sequencing. First-strand cDNA was synthesized using SuperScript III with a 2:1 mix of oligo-dT and random hexamers. A synthetic immune receptor repertoire was used to measure amplification bias, and any remaining bias was corrected computationally. The original methods were these. Raw reads were preprocessed to remove errors, and CDR3 was defined according to IMGT conventions as the region from the conserved cysteine to phenylalanine. To get clonality, Shannon entropy was normalized by log2 of the number of productive unique TCRs and the result was subtracted from 1. Scalp TCRbeta sequences were cross-referenced with sorted blood CD4 and CD8 repertoires so that the CD4 or CD8 identity of scalp clones could be inferred. The clones in this table, taken by TCRdb from immuneACCESS, are in-frame only. Not every clone is retained; where verified, under half of the shortfall comes from an unresolved V gene, and the cause of the rest is unknown. V, J and clone size were drawn from that table, and D and trimming were deduced from the DNA. The sample includes 89,000 or so clones, with roughly 51% observed a single time. Roughly 5.6% of the sample lies in the top ten.

The sequence was collected from a human donor with alopecia areata. Sequencing input: NKG2D-high CD8+ T cells sorted from blood. What the cell subset or site label conveys for this sample: sorted CD8+ NKG2D-high blood T cells. The receptor chain draws on TRBV28 and TRBJ1-6; too little of a D gene remains to name it. This receptor carries the CDR3 CASTLGLSYNSPLHF. The nucleotides are TGTGCCAGCACCTTAGGGTTGTCCTATAATTCACCCCTCCACTTT. With all but the CDR3 taken from the reference TRBV28 and TRBJ1-6 genes, the full variable domain is: DVKVTQSSRYLVKRTGEKVFLECVQDMDHENMFWYRQDPGLGLRLIYFSYDVKMKEKGDIPEGYSVSREKKERFSLILESASTNQTSMYLCASTLGLSYNSPLHFGNGTRLTVT.